This T cell receptor (beta chain) was profiled in a study of cytomegalovirus exposure and HLA in healthy donors. Turning to the study itself: In an early release, HLA-typed donors contributed about 80 million unique TCR sequences.

A remark on this clone: Its antigen is still unknown.

The CDR3 is 16 amino acids. The germline CDR1 and CDR2 sequences are SGHNT and YYREEE (reference sequence). The ends lost 2 bases at V and 3 bases at J; junction bases unmatched: 7. PCR employed 60 Vbeta and 13 Jbeta primers. Libraries were prepared by immunoSEQ multiplex PCR; TCRdb keeps only in-frame clonotypes and omits some of them. The data show about 150,000 clones, about 79% seen once. Overall study findings and caveats: Analysis performed later found 16,000 or so TCR beta sequences associated with HLA alleles at 0.05 false discovery rate. Rarity held for most TCR sequences, but there were some public TCRs that occurred in many donors.

J is TRBJ1-1 and V is TRBV5-4; 10 nucleotides align to TRBD1. Sample: PBMCs. The receptor was derived from a male donor in good health and CMV-seronegative. The CDR3 loop is CASSFGDRGRDTEAFF. The CDR3 DNA sequence: TGTGCCAGCAGCTTCGGGGACAGGGGTAGGGACACTGAAGCTTTCTTT.